There are a few counts of the clone carrying this T cell receptor (beta chain). What it binds is unknown. This specimen belongs to a study of beta chain features in type 1 diabetes. Study summary: The number of sorted cells examined across all samples was some 99,000,000.

The whole isolated RNA underwent reverse transcription, so sequencing captured expressed TCRB transcripts. TCRdb's table, derived via immunoSEQ multiplex PCR, lists solely in-frame clones and lacks some. The table has hundreds of thousands of clones, roughly an eighth seen once. The CDR3 sequence is 17 residues long. After removal of 4 bases from V and 0 bases from J, the junction contained 7 bases not matched to a gene. Germline assignment: CDR1 SGHDN and CDR2 FVKESK. Each of the sorted populations had a purity greater than 95%. Study-level findings and limits: Lower insertion and higher deletion counts appeared at VDJ junctions in type 1 diabetes patients. Patients with Type 1 diabetes showed moderately but significantly shorter TCRB CDR3s in all four CD4+ subsets. It was possible that PCR favored shorter templates, equally so in patients and controls.

The sequenced sample was naive CD4+ T cells from blood. This chain joins TRBV14 and TRBJ1-3; TRBD1 aligns across 9 bases. The clonotype comes from a man in his late teens or twenties with type 1 diabetes. The CDR3 spells CASSRDRAFSSGNTIYF. The CDR3 DNA sequence: TGTGCCAGCAGCCGGGACAGGGCTTTTAGCTCTGGAAACACCATATATTTT. Filled out from reference TRBV14 and TRBJ1-3, the complete variable domain reads EAGVTQFPSHSVIEKGQTVTLRCDPISGHDNLYWYRRVMGKEIKFLLHFVKESKQDESGMPNNRFLAERTGGTYSTLKVQPAELEDSGVYFCASSRDRAFSSGNTIYFGEGSWLTVV.